This is a list of T cell receptor beta chains from one sample in a study of T cells in localized non-small cell lung cancer. TCRdb's table, derived via immunoSEQ multiplex PCR, lists solely in-frame clones and lacks some. The repertoire consists of fewer than 60,000 clones, with about 83% occurring once and the leading ten covering less than 20%. Sequenced material: peripheral blood, taken before any cancer treatment. These receptors all come from a female donor aged 60 or older with stage II squamous cell lung carcinoma. Both conserved end residues are part of each CDR3. D genes are given only for firm matches. Rows may omit the clone size; those that give it use once, few, many or a size class.

abundance	j_gene	v_gene	len	d_gene	CDR3nt	CDR3aa
.	TRBJ2-7	TRBV18	15	.	TGTGCCAGCTCACCGGAAGGGGGTCCCCTCTACGAGCAGTACTTC	CASSPEGGPLYEQYF
.	TRBJ2-5	TRBV11-2	15	TRBD2	TGTGCCAGCATCACCCTAGCGGGCTGGGGGGAGACCCAGTACTTC	CASITLAGWGETQYF
.	TRBJ1-5	TRBV11-2	15	.	TGTGCCAGCAGCTTTTCCAGTAAAAGAGATCAGCCCCAGCATTTT	CASSFSSKRDQPQHF
few	TRBJ1-1	TRBV20-1	11	.	TGCAGTGCAAGGGGGAACACTGAAGCTTTCTTT	CSARGNTEAFF
large	TRBJ2-3	TRBV2	12	.	TGTGCCAGCAGTTACAGCACAGATACGCAGTATTTT	CASSYSTDTQYF
.	TRBJ1-2	TRBV30	12	.	TGTGCCTGGAATTTTAGGAGGGATCGCTACACCTTC	CAWNFRRDRYTF
few	TRBJ2-1	TRBV6-4	14	TRBD1	TGTGCCAGCAGTCCGGACAGGGGTGGTAATGAGCAGTTCTTC	CASSPDRGGNEQFF
.	TRBJ2-2	TRBV5-1	18	TRBD1	TGCGCCAGCAGCTTGGAGGCAGGGGGAGTTCGATCCACCGGGGAGCTGTTTTTT	CASSLEAGGVRSTGELFF
.	TRBJ1-1	TRBV25-1	11	.	TGTGCCAGCAGTGCCGAGAAGGAAGCTTTCTTT	CASSAEKEAFF
few	TRBJ1-6	TRBV11-1	17	.	TGTGCCAGCAGCCTCCAAGGGAGGGCCGTGGGGGATTCACCCCTCCACTTT	CASSLQGRAVGDSPLHF
.	TRBJ2-3	TRBV7-6	16	TRBD2	TGTGCCAGCAGCGGCCGGACTAGCGGAGGCACAGATACGCAGTATTTT	CASSGRTSGGTDTQYF